This TCR beta chain was recorded in a study of CD8 T cells in ankylosing spondylitis. Study-level points and caveats: Researchers report that disease-linked clones proved CD8+ and relatively rare in peripheral blood. Reports say disease-linked clones showed up significantly more in matched ankylosing spondylitis synovial fluid.

CDR3 length: 14 amino acids. Germline V lookup: CDR1 MGHDK, CDR2 SYGVNS. V lost 3 bases and J 3 bases, leaving 8 bases between the germline ends. This clonotype was seen at least ten times. The target antigen is unknown. Making use of molecular barcodes, quantitative 5'-RACE generated TCR beta libraries. Each CDR3 protein is one row after TCRdb ran MiXCR on the 5' RACE reads. The sample lists roughly 200,000 distinct CDR3 sequences, roughly 12% occurring once. The chain recombines TRBV25-1 with TRBJ2-2; possible D gene TRBD1, 7 bases. Sequences were obtained from blood, either unsorted or a sorted T cell fraction (not recorded which). The clonotype originates from a male donor with ankylosing spondylitis or in good health (not recorded which). The CDR3 DNA reads TGTGCCAGCAGTGACAGGGGGGACACCGGGGAGCTGTTTTTT. Its translation: CASSDRGDTGELFF.